Sequencing of this TCR beta chain was carried out in a study of CD8 T cells in ankylosing spondylitis. Findings of the study overall: Reports say disease-linked clones showed up significantly more in matched ankylosing spondylitis synovial fluid. Disease-linked clones, CD8+, were relatively rare in peripheral blood. Reactive arthritis synovial fluid and blood previously showed some of these motif variants. Ankylosing spondylitis blood appeared to carry a characteristic TCR beta motif of several highly homologous variants.

Quantitative 5'-RACE with molecular barcodes produced the TCR beta libraries. One entry per CDR3 protein, called by TCRdb with MiXCR from the 5' RACE reads. The data show around 490,000 distinct CDR3 sequences, approximately 5% seen once. J gave up 10 bases and V 7 bases, and 12 bases lay outside the gene matches. The CDR3 totals 14 residues. Germline V gives CDR1 MNHEY, CDR2 SVGEGT. Many counts were recorded for this clonotype. Its antigen is not identified. The chain has TRBV6-2 or TRBV6-3 and TRBJ2-1; 8 bases are shared with TRBD2. What was sequenced was blood, either unsorted or a sorted T cell fraction (not recorded which). The receptor was isolated from a male donor with ankylosing spondylitis. DNA of the CDR3: TGTGCCAGCACCATCTGGGCGGGAGGCGGAGAGCAGTTCTTC. Translation gives CASTIWAGGGEQFF.